Sequencing of this T cell receptor beta chain was carried out in a study of regulatory T cells in long-lasting Graves disease. Noted time point: newly diagnosed GD, antithyroid drugs for less than 3 months. PBMC RNA served as the TCR library source. Relying on iRepertoire HTBI primers and Arm-PCR of CDR3 regions, the team built TCR beta libraries. TCRdb reprocessed the multiplex PCR reads via MiXCR and lists one record per CDR3 protein. This sample has about 500,000 distinct CDR3 sequences, with around 11% found just once. These data are also associated with another study on T cells in Graves' hyperthyroidism and ophthalmopathy. That publication notes: Initially, a first-round RT-PCR of the TCR CDR3 employed the HTBI primer set.

Sequenced material: peripheral blood mononuclear cells (PBMCs), taken at new diagnosis, from a patient treated with antithyroid drugs. This sequence was found in a woman in her thirties with Graves disease.

The CDR3 loop is CASRHRPTDGRTEAFF. CDR3 DNA: TGTGCCAGCAGGCATAGGCCGACGGACGGGAGGACTGAAGCTTTCTTT. The chain recombines TRBV6-1 with TRBJ1-1; D is unresolved. V gave up 6 bases and J gave up 5 bases, with 22 bases separating them. CDR3 length equals 16 residues. The germline gives CDR1 MNHNS, CDR2 SASEGT.